The clone carrying this TCR beta chain has only one observation. The target antigen is unknown. This sample is drawn from a study of shared clonotypes between healthy human individuals. In the authors' methods: ImmunoSEQ only sent back junction sequences with no quality scores, so filtering was done differently. Profiled with immunoSEQ multiplex PCR; TCRdb holds only in-frame clones, not every one. That table furnishes V, J and clone size, whereas the DNA furnished D and trimming. The sample shows about 490,000 clones, roughly 78% of them seen only once. CDR1 and CDR2 from the germline V gene are MGHDK and SYGVNS. J gave up 6 bases and V 3 bases, and 8 bases lay outside the gene matches. This CDR3 has 15 amino acids. Study-level results: Blood alone was sampled, and tissue repertoires likely differ.

The rearrangement joins TRBV25-1 to TRBJ2-7; 10 positions match TRBD1. The TCR comes from a woman between 40 and 55 years old in good health. Some clones in this sample may be carry-over from other donors' samples. The sample comprised PBMCs. Written as DNA, the CDR3 is TGTGCCAGCAGTGACCCGGGACAGGGGCCCGGCGAGCAGTACTTC. The encoded protein is CASSDPGQGPGEQYF.